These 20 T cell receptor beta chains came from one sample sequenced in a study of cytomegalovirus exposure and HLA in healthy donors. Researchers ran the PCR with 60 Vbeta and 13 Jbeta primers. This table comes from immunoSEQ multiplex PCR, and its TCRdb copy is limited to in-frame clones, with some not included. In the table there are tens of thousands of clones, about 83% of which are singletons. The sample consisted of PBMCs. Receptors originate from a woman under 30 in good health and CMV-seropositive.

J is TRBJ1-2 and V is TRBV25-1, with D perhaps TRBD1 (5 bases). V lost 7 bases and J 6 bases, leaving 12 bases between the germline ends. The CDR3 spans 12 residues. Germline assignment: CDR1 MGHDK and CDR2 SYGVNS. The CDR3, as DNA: TGTGCCAGCAAGGGACGGGAGGATGGCTACACCTTC. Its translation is CASKGREDGYTF.

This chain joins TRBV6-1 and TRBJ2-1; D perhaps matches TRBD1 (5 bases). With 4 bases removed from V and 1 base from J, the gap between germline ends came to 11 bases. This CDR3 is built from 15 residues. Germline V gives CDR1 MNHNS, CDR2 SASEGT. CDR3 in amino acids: CASSGTSRSYNEQFF. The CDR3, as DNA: TGTGCCAGCAGTGGGACATCCCGTTCCTACAATGAGCAGTTCTTC.

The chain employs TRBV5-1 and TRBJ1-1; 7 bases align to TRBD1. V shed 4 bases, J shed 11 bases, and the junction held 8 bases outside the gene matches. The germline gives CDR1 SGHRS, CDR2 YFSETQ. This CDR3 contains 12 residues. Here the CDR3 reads CASSENRGEAFF. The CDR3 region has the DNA TGCGCCAGCAGCGAAAACAGGGGAGAGGCTTTCTTT.

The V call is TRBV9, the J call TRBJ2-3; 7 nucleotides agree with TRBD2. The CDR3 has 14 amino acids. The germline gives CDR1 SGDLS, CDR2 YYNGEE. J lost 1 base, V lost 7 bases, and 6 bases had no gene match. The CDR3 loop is CASGAGVGTDTQYF. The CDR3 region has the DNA TGTGCCAGCGGGGCGGGAGTGGGCACAGATACGCAGTATTTT.

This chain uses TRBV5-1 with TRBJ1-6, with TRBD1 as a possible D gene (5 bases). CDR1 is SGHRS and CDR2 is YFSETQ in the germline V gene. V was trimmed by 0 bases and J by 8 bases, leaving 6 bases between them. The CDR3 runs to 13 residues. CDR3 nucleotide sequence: TGCGCCAGCAGCTTGGGACAGTATTCACCCCTCCACTTT. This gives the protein CASSLGQYSPLHF.

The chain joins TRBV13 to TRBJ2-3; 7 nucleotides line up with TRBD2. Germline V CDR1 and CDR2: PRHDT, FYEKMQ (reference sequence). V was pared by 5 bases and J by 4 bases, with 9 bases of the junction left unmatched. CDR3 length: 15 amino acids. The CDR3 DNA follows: TGTGCCAGCAGCCCATTACGGGGGGAAGCAGATACGCAGTATTTT. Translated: CASSPLRGEADTQYF.

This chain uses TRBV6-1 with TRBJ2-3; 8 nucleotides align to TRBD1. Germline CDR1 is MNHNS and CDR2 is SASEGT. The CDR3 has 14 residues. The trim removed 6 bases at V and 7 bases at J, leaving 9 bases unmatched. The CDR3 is CASSKNTGGNTQYF. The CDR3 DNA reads TGTGCCAGCAGCAAGAATACAGGGGGAAATACGCAGTATTTT.

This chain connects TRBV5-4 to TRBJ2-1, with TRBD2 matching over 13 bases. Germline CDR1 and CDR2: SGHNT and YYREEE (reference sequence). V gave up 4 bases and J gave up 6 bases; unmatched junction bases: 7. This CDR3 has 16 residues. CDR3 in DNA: TGTGCCAGCAGCCTAAAGGGACTAGCGGGGTTCAATGAGCAGTTCTTC. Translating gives CASSLKGLAGFNEQFF.

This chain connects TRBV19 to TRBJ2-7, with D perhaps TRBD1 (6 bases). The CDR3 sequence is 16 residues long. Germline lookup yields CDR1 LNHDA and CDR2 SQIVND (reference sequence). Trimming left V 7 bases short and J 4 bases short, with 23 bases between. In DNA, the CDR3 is TGTGCCAGTACCCCCAGTACCCTGACAGGTCAATACGAGCAGTACTTC. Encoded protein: CASTPSTLTGQYEQYF.

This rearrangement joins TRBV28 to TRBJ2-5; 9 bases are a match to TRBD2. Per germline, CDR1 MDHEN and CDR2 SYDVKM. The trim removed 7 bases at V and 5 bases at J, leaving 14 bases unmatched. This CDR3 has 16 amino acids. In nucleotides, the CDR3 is TGTGCCAGCATTCCCCGCGGGAGGGCCAAAGGGGAGACCCAGTACTTC. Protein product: CASIPRGRAKGETQYF.

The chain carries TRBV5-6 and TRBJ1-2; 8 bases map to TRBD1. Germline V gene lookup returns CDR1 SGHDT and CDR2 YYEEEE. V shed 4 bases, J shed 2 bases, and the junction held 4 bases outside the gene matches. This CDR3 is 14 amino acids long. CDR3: CASSRQGYNYGYTF. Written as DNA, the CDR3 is TGTGCCAGCAGCCGACAGGGGTACAACTATGGCTACACCTTC.

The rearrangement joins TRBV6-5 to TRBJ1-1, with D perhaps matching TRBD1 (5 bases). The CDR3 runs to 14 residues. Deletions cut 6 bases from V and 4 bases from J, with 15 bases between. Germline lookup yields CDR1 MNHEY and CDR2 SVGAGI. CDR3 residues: CASRSRVESTEAFF. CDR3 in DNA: TGTGCCAGCAGGTCCAGGGTAGAAAGCACTGAAGCTTTCTTT.

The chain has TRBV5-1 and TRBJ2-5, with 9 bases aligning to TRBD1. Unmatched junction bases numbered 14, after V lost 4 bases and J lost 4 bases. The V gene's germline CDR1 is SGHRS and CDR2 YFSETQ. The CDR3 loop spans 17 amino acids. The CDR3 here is CASSLGTGRIARETQYF. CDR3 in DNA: TGCGCCAGCAGCCTAGGGACAGGGAGGATTGCCCGAGAGACCCAGTACTTC.

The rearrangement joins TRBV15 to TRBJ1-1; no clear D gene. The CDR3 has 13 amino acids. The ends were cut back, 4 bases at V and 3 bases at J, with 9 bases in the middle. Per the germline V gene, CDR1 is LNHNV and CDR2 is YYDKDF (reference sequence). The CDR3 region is CATSNEDYTEAFF. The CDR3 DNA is TGTGCCACCAGCAATGAGGACTACACTGAAGCTTTCTTT.

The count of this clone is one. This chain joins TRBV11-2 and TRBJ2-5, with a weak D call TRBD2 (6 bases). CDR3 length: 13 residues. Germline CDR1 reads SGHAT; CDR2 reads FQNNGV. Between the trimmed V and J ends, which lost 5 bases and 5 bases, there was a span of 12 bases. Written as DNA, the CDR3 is TGTGCCAGCAGCCTTGGGACTCAGGAGACCCAGTACTTC. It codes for CASSLGTQETQYF.

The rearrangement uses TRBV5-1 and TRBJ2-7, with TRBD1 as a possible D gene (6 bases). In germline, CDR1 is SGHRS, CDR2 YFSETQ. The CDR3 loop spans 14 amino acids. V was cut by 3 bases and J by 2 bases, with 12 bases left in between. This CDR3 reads CASSSATGPYEQYF. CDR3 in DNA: TGCGCCAGCAGCTCCGCGACAGGACCCTACGAGCAGTACTTC.

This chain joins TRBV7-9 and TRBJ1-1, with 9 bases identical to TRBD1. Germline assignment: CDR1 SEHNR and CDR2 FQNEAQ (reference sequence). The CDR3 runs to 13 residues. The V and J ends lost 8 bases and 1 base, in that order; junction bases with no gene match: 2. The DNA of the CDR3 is TGTGCCAGCTGGGACAGGGAGAACACTGAAGCTTTCTTT. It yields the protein CASWDRENTEAFF.

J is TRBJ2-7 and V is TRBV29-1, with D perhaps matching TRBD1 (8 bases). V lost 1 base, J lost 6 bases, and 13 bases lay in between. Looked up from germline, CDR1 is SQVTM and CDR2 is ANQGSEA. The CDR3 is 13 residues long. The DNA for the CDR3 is TGCAGCGTTGAAGTGGACAGGGAGGGCGAGCAGTACTTC. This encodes CSVEVDREGEQYF.

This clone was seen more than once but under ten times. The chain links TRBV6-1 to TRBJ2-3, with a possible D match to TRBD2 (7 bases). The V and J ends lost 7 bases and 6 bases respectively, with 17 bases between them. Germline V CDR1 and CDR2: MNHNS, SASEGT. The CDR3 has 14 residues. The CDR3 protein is CASTSRGGPDTQYF. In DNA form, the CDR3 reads TGTGCCAGCACCTCTCGCGGGGGCCCGGATACGCAGTATTTT.

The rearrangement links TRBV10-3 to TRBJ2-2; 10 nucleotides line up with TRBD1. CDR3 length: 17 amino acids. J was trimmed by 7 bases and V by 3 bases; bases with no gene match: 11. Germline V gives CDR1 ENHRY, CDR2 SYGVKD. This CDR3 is CAISDSVGTGVDGELFF. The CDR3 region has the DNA TGTGCCATCAGTGACTCTGTGGGGACAGGGGTGGACGGGGAGCTGTTTTTT.